This TCR beta chain was obtained from a study of CD8+ T cells in alopecia areata. This clone appeared once. No antigen is known for it. Following RNA extraction, reverse transcription yielded cDNA that acted as the sequencing template. Produced via immunoSEQ multiplex PCR; TCRdb's table is partial and in-frame only. The sample holds 120,000 to 150,000 clones, roughly four fifths seen once. General study points: Scalp and blood samples kept many expanded lesional clones throughout tofacitinib. Especially in alopecia totalis/universalis, lesional scalp showed greater clonality than normal scalp did.

Regarding treatment: oral pan-JAK inhibitor, 5-10 mg twice daily. Peripheral blood, together with lesional scalp punch biopsies, was collected from alopecia areata patients. Germline lookup yields CDR1 SGHRS and CDR2 YFSETQ. The V gene lost 2 bases and the J gene lost 0 bases, with 6 bases spanning the gap. The CDR3 contains 14 residues. V usage is TRBV5-1 and J usage is TRBJ1-3, with D unresolved. This clonotype was obtained from a human donor with alopecia areata. Sequenced material: CD8+ T cells sorted from blood, taken at week 4, from a patient treated with tofacitinib. CDR3 protein: CASSLTVSGNTIYF. For the CDR3, the DNA is TGCGCCAGCAGCTTAACAGTCTCTGGAAACACCATATATTTT.